The sequence of this TCR beta chain was determined in a study of blood T cells in healthy people across ages. Points from the study as a whole: Older individuals had lower TCR beta diversity per million T cells (the decline was roughly linear).

Only a few counts were recorded for this clonotype. Antigen specificity is unknown. A sample-barcoded 5' primer and a J-beta primer mix were used in a second PCR of roughly 7 to 11 cycles. All samples yielded 3 million or more CDR3-containing paired-end reads. TCRdb reprocessed the 5' RACE reads via MiXCR and lists one record per CDR3 protein. The sample shows over 500,000 distinct CDR3 sequences, 45% to 60% of them seen only once. The sample providers were healthy Caucasian people from Russia, aged about 6 to 95. Samples each had at least 5 micrograms of total RNA extracted. This CDR3 has 15 amino acids. V shed 0 bases and J 3 bases; nucleotides not matched to a gene: 5. Germline V gene lookup returns CDR1 SGHRS and CDR2 YFSETQ.

The TCR sequence derives from a woman over 75 in good health. Sequencing input: blood. This chain connects TRBV5-1 to TRBJ1-1, with 7 bases fitting TRBD1. The CDR3 loop is CASSLAPTGYTEAFF. The CDR3 DNA reads TGCGCCAGCAGCTTGGCGCCGACAGGGTACACTGAAGCTTTCTTT.